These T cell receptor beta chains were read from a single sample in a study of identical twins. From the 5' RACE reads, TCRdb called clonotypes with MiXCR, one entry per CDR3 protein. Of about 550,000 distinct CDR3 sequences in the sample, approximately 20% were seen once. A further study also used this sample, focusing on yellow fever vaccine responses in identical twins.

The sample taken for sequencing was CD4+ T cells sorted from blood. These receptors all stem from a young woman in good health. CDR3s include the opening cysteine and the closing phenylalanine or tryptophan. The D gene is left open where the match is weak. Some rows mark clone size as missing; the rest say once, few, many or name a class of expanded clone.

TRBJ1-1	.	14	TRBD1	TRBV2	CASRSGTENTEAFF	TGTGCCAGCAGATCCGGGACAGAGAACACTGAAGCTTTCTTT
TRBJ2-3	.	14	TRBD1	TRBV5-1	CASRSGTGRNTQYF	TGCGCCAGCAGGTCCGGGACAGGGAGAAATACGCAGTATTTT
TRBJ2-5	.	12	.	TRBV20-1	CSILQGGETQYF	TGCAGTATCCTCCAGGGTGGGGAGACCCAGTACTTC
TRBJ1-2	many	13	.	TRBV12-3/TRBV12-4	CASSRDSYYGYTF	TGTGCCAGCAGCCGTGACAGCTACTATGGCTACACCTTC
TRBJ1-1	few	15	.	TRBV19	CASTPRQGTYTEAFF	TGTGCCAGTACCCCGAGGCAGGGGACGTACACTGAAGCTTTCTTT
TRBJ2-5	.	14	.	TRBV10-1	CASSPDWRGETQYF	TGCGCCAGCAGTCCGGACTGGAGGGGAGAGACCCAGTACTTC
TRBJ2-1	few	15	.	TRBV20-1	CSAREGLADGGEQFF	TGCAGTGCTAGGGAGGGGTTAGCAGACGGGGGTGAGCAGTTCTTC
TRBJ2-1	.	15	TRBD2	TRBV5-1	CASSRGTSGKDEQFF	TGCGCCAGCAGCCGAGGGACTAGCGGGAAGGATGAGCAGTTCTTC
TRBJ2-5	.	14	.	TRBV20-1	CSARSATGQETQYF	TGCAGTGCTAGATCGGCCACCGGCCAAGAGACCCAGTACTTC
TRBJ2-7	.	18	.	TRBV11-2	CASSLISLRFDTSYEQYF	TGTGCCAGCAGCTTAATATCCCTCCGTTTCGACACCAGCTACGAGCAGTACTTC
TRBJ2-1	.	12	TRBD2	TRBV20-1	CSASAGDNEQFF	TGCAGTGCTAGTGCGGGAGACAATGAGCAGTTCTTC
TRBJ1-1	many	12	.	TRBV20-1	CSAPPEYTEAFF	TGCAGTGCTCCACCGGAATACACTGAAGCTTTCTTT
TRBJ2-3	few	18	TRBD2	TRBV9	CASSVYSSGGESTDTQYF	TGTGCCAGCAGCGTGTACTCTAGCGGGGGGGAGAGCACAGATACGCAGTATTTT
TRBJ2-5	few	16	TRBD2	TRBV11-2	CASSLMRTSGDETQYF	TGTGCCAGCAGCCTGATGAGGACTAGCGGGGATGAGACCCAGTACTTC
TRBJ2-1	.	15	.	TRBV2	CASSKGWATYNEQFF	TGTGCCAGCAGTAAAGGGTGGGCCACCTACAATGAGCAGTTCTTC
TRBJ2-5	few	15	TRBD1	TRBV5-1	CASSLGQGNQETQYF	TGTGCCAGCAGCTTAGGACAGGGCAACCAAGAGACCCAGTACTTC
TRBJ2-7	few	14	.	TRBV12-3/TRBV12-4	CASEIGSSSYEQYF	TGTGCCAGCGAAATTGGGAGTAGCTCCTACGAGCAGTACTTC
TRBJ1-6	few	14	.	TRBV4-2	CASSLEQGPSPLHF	TGTGCCAGCAGCCTCGAACAGGGTCCATCACCCCTCCACTTT
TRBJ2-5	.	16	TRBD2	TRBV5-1	CASSSPGLAEKETQYF	TGCGCCAGCAGCTCCCCAGGGCTAGCGGAAAAAGAGACCCAGTACTTC
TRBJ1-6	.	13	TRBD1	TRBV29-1	CSVRQGLNSPLHF	TGCAGCGTGAGACAGGGGCTTAATTCACCCCTCCACTTT
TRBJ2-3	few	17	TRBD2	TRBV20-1	CSASRLRWEGRADTQYF	TGCAGTGCTAGTCGCCTTAGGTGGGAGGGCCGGGCAGATACGCAGTATTTT
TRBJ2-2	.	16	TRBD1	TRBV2	CASTGQGASNTGELFF	TGTGCCAGCACCGGACAGGGGGCGTCGAACACCGGGGAGCTGTTTTTT
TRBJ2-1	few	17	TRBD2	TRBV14	CASSPGLPFSSYNEQFF	TGTGCCAGCAGCCCGGGACTACCGTTTAGCTCCTACAATGAGCAGTTCTTC
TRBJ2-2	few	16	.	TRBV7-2	CASSLVTGSHTGELFF	TGTGCCAGCAGCTTAGTGACCGGATCGCACACCGGGGAGCTGTTTTTT
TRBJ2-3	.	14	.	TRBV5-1	CASSSGLFTDTQYF	TGCGCCAGCAGTTCAGGATTGTTCACAGATACGCAGTATTTT
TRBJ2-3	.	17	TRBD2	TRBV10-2	CASRAYLSGGHTDTQYF	TGCGCCAGCAGAGCCTACCTTAGCGGGGGTCACACAGATACGCAGTATTTT
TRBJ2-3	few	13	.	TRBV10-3	CAIGAQGGDTQYF	TGTGCCATCGGGGCGCAGGGAGGAGATACGCAGTATTTT
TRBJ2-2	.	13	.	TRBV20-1	CSAILANTGELFF	TGCAGTGCTATCCTAGCCAACACCGGGGAGCTGTTTTTT
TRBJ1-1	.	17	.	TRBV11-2	CASSLSAPGGVNTEAFF	TGTGCCAGCAGCCTCTCGGCGCCCGGCGGGGTGAACACTGAAGCTTTCTTT
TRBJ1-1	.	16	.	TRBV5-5	CASSLAIRTANTEAFF	TGTGCCAGCAGCTTGGCGATCCGGACAGCCAACACTGAAGCTTTCTTT
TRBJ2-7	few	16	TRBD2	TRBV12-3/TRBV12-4	CASSPRWGGVTYEQYF	TGTGCCAGCAGTCCCAGGTGGGGGGGAGTAACCTACGAGCAGTACTTC
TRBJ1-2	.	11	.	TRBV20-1	CSTSARYGYTF	TGCAGTACAAGTGCCCGCTATGGCTACACCTTC
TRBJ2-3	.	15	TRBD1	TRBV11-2	CASSWTGGDTDTQYF	TGTGCCAGCAGCTGGACAGGGGGTGACACAGATACGCAGTATTTT
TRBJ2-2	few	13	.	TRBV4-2	CASSQDHLGELFF	TGTGCCAGCAGCCAAGACCACCTAGGGGAGCTGTTTTTT
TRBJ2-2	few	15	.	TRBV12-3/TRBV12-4	CASSSPFVNTGELFF	TGTGCCAGCAGTTCCCCCTTTGTGAACACCGGGGAGCTGTTTTTT
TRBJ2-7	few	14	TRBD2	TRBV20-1	CSASGLAGGYEQYF	TGCAGTGCTTCGGGACTAGCGGGAGGGTACGAGCAGTACTTC
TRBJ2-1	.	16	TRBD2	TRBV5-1	CTSSLANAGGQNEQFF	TGCACCAGCAGCTTGGCGAATGCGGGGGGGCAGAATGAGCAGTTCTTC
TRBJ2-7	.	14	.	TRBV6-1	CASRSLGGGDEQYF	TGTGCCAGCAGATCCCTAGGTGGCGGGGACGAGCAGTACTTC
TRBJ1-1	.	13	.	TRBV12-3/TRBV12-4	CASRRGSGTEAFF	TGTGCCAGCAGGCGGGGTTCGGGCACTGAAGCTTTCTTT
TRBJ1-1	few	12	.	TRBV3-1	CASSQGSPEAFF	TGTGCCAGCAGCCAGGGGAGTCCTGAAGCTTTCTTT
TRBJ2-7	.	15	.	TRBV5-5	CASIRRWDFDYEQYF	TGTGCCAGCATCCGGAGGTGGGACTTTGACTACGAGCAGTACTTC
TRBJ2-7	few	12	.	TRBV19	CATKAVAYEQYF	TGTGCCACCAAAGCTGTTGCCTACGAGCAGTACTTC
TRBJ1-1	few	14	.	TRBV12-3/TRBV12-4	CASRAGARNTEAFF	TGTGCCAGCAGGGCGGGGGCGAGGAACACTGAAGCTTTCTTT
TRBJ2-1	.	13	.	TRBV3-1	CASSQGTPSEQFF	TGTGCCAGCAGCCAAGGAACTCCTTCTGAGCAGTTCTTC
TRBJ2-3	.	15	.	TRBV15	CATTWGGSSTDTQYF	TGTGCCACCACCTGGGGCGGTAGTAGCACAGATACGCAGTATTTT
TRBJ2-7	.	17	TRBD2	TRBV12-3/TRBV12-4	CASSRFRASGRVDEQYF	TGTGCCAGCAGTCGCTTTCGGGCTAGCGGGAGGGTCGACGAGCAGTACTTC
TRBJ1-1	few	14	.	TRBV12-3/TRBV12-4	CASSLTVRIPEAFF	TGTGCCAGCAGTTTGACAGTTAGAATCCCTGAAGCTTTCTTT
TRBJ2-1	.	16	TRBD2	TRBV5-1	CASSSGLADYYNEQFF	TGCGCCAGCAGCTCGGGACTAGCGGATTATTACAATGAGCAGTTCTTC
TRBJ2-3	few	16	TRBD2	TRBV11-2	CASSSLSGTSPDTQYF	TGTGCCAGCAGCTCATTGTCCGGGACTAGCCCCGATACGCAGTATTTT